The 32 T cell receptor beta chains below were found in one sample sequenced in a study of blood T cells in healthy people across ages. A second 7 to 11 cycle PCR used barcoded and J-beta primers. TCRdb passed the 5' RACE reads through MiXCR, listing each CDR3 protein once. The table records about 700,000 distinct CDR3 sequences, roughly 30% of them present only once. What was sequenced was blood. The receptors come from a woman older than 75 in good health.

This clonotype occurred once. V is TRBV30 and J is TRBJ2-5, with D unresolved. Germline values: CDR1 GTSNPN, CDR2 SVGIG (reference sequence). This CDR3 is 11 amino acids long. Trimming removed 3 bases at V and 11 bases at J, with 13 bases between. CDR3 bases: TGTGCCTGGAGGACCTACAATGAGCAGTACTTC. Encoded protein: CAWRTYNEQYF. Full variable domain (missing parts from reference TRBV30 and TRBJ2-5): SQTIHQWPATLVQPVGSPLSLECTVEGTSNPNLYWYRQAAGRGLQLLFYSVGIGQISSEVPQNLSASRPQDRQFILSSKKLLLSDSGFYLCAWRTYNEQYFGPGTRLLVL.

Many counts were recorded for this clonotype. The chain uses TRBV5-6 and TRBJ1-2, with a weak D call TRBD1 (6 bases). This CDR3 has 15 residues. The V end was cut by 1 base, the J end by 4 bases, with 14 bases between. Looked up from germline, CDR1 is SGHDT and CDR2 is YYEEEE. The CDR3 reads CASSLNRVRGYGYTF. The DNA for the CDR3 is TGTGCCAGCAGCTTGAACAGGGTGCGGGGCTATGGCTACACCTTC.

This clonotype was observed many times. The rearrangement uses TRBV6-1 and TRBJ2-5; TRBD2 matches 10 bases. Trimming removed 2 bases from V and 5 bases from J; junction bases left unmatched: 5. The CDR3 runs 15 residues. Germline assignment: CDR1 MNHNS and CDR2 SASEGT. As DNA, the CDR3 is TGTGCCAGCAGTGAACCCCTTAGCGGGGGGGAGACCCAGTACTTC. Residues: CASSEPLSGGETQYF.

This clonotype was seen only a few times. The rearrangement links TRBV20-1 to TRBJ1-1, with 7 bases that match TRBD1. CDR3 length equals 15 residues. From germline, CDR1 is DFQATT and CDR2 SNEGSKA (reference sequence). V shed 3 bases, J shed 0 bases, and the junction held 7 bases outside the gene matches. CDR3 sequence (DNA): TGCAGTGCTAGTAGGTGGGGACAGTTGAACACTGAAGCTTTCTTT. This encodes CSASRWGQLNTEAFF.

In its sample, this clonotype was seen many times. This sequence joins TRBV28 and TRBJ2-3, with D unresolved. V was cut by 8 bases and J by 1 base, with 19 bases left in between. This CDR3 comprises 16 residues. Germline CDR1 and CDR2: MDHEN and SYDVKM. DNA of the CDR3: TGTGCCAGCGGAGTTTTCGGTGGGCAAGGCACAGATACGCAGTATTTT. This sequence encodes CASGVFGGQGTDTQYF.

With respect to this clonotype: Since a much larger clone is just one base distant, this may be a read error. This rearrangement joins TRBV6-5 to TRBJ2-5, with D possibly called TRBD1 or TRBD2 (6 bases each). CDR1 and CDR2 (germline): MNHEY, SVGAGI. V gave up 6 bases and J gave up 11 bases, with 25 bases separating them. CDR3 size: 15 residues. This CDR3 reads CASSRGDTAANEQYF. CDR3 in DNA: TGTGCCAGCAGCCGCGGGGACACCGCGGCCAATGAGCAGTACTTC.

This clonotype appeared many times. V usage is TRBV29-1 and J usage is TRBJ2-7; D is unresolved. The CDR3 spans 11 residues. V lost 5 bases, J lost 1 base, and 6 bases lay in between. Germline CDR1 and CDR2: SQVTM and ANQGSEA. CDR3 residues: CSVFTSYEQYF. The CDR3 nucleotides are TGCAGCGTTTTCACGTCCTACGAGCAGTACTTC.

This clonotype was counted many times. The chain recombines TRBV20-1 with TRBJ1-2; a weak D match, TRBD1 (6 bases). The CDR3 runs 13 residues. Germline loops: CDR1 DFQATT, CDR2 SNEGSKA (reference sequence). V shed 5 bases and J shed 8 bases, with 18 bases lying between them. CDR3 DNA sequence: TGCAGTGCTTTCTCTCGGGACATTTTAGGCTACACCTTC. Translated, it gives CSAFSRDILGYTF.

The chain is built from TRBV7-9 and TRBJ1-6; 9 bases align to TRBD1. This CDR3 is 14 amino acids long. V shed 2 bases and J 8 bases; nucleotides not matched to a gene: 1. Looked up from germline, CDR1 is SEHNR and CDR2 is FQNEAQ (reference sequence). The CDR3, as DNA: TGTGCCAGCAGCTTAACAGGGGGCTATTCACCCCTCCACTTT. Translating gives CASSLTGGYSPLHF.

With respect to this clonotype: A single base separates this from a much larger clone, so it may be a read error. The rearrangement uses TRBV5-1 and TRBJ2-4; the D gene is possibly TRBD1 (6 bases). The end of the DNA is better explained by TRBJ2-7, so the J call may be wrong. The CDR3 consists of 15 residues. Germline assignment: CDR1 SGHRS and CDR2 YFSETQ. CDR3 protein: CASSPGRGRGYEQYF. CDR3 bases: TGCGCCAGCAGTCCAGGCAGGGGTAGGGGATACGAGCAGTACTTC.

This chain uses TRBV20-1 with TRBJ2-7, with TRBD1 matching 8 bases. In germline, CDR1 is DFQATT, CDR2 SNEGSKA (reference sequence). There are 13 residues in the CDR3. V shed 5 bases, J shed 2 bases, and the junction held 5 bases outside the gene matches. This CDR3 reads CSAQWTGPYEQYF. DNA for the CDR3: TGCAGTGCTCAATGGACAGGGCCCTACGAGCAGTACTTC.

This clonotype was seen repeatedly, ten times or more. CDR3 DNA: TGCAGTGCTAGCCGGCGGAACACTGAAGCTTTCTTT. Residues: CSASRRNTEAFF. The rearrangement links TRBV20-1 to TRBJ1-1, with no clear D. V was clipped by 3 bases and J by 1 base, with 6 bases between them. Per germline, CDR1 DFQATT and CDR2 SNEGSKA (reference sequence). This CDR3 has 12 amino acids.

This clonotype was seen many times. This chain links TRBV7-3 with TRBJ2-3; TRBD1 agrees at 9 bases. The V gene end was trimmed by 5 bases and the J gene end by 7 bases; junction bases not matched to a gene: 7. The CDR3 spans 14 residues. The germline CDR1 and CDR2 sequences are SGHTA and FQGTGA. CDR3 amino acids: CASSLDRGVYTQYF. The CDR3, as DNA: TGTGCCAGCAGCCTGGACAGGGGAGTATATACGCAGTATTTT.

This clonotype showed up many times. The CDR3 DNA sequence: TGTGCCAGCAGTTACGGAGGCAATCAGCCCCAGCATTTT. This translates into CASSYGGNQPQHF. The V call is TRBV6-5, the J call TRBJ1-5; no clear D gene. V was shortened by 2 bases and J by 2 bases, with 4 bases between the two germline ends. Germline CDR1 reads MNHEY; CDR2 reads SVGAGI. The CDR3 runs to 13 residues.

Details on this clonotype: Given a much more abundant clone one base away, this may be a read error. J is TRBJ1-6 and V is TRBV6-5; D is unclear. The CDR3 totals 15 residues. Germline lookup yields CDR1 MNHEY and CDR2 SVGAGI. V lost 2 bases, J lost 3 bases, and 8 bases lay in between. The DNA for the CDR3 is TGTGCCAGCAGTTACGCTGGGGACTATAATTCACCCCTCCACTTT. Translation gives CASSYAGDYNSPLHF.

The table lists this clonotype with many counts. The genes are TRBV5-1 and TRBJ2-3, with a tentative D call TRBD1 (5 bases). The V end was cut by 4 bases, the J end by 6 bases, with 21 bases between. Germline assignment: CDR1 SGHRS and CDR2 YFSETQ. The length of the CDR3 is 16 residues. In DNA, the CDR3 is TGCGCCAGCAGCCAGGACGGATTTCAGCCAGGGGATACGCAGTATTTT. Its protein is CASSQDGFQPGDTQYF.

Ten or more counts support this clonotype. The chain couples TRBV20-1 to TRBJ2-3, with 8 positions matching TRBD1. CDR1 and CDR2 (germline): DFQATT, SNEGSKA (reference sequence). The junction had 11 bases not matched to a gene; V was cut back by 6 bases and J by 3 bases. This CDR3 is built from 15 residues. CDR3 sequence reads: CSAHPAQGGTDTQYF. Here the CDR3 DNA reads TGCAGTGCCCATCCGGCACAGGGGGGAACAGATACGCAGTATTTT.

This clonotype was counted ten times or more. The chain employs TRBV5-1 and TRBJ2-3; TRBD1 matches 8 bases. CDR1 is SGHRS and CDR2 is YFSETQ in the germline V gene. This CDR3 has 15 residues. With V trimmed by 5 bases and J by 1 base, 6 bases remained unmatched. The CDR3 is CASRQGQVRTDTQYF. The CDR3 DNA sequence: TGCGCCAGCAGACAGGGACAGGTACGCACAGATACGCAGTATTTT. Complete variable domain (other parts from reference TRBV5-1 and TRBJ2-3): KAGVTQTPRYLIKTRGQQVTLSCSPISGHRSVSWYQQTPGQGLQFLFEYFSETQRNKGNFPGRFSGRQFSNSRSEMNVSTLELGDSALYLCASRQGQVRTDTQYFGPGTRLTVL.

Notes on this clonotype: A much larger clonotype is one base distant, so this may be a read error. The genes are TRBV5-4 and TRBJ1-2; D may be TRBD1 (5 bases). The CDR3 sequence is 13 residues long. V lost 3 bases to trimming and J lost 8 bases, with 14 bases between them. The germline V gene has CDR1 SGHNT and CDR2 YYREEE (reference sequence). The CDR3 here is CASSSRGEGGYTF. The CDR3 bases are TGTGCCAGCAGCTCACGGGGGGAGGGGGGCTACACCTTC.

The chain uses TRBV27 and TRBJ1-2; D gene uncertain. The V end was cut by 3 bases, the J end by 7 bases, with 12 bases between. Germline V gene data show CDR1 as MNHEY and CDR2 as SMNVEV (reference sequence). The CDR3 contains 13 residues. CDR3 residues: CASSFAGTAGYTF. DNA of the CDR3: TGTGCCAGCAGTTTCGCAGGTACGGCTGGCTACACCTTC.

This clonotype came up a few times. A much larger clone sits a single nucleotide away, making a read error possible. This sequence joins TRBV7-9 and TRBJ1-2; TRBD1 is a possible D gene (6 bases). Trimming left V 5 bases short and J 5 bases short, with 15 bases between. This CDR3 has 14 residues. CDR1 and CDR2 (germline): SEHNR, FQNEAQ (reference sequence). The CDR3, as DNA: TGTGCCAGCAGCCTAGAGACAGGCCGATATGGCTACACCTTC. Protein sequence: CASSLETGRYGYTF.

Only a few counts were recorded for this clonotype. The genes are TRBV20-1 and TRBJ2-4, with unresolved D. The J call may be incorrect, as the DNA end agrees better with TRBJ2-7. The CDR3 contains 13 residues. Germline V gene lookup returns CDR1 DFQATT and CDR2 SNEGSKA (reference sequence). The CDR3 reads CSARDLLTSEQYF. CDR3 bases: TGCAGTGCTAGAGATCTACTGACAAGCGAGCAGTACTTC.

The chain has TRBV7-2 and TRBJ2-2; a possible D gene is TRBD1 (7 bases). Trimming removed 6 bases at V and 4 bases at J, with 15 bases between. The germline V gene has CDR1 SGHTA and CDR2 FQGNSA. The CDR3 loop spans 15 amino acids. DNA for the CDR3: TGTGCCAGCAGGCCGGCAGGGGGGATCACCGGGGAGCTGTTTTTT. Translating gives CASRPAGGITGELFF.

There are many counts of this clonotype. The CDR3 DNA sequence: TGTGCCAGCAGTATACCTGGGGTGGGGGAGAGCTCCTACGAGCAGTACTTC. Translation: CASSIPGVGESSYEQYF. The chain combines TRBV6-6 with TRBJ2-7; either TRBD1 or TRBD2 may supply D (5 bases each). The V gene lost 5 bases and the J gene lost 0 bases, with 20 bases spanning the gap. Per germline, CDR1 MNHNY and CDR2 SVGAGI (reference sequence). This CDR3 is 17 amino acids long.

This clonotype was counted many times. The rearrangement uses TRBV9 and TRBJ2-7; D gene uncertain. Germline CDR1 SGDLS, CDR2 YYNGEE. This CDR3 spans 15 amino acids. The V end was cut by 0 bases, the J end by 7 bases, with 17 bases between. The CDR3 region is CASSVEANPVREQYF. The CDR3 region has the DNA TGTGCCAGCAGCGTAGAGGCTAACCCGGTCCGGGAGCAGTACTTC.

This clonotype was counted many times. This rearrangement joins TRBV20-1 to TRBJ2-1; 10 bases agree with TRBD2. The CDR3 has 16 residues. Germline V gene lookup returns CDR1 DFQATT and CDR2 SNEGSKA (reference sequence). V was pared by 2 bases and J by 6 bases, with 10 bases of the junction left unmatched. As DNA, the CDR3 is TGCAGTGCTAGACTTCCGAAAGCGGGGGGGCCCAATGAGCAGTTCTTC. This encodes CSARLPKAGGPNEQFF.

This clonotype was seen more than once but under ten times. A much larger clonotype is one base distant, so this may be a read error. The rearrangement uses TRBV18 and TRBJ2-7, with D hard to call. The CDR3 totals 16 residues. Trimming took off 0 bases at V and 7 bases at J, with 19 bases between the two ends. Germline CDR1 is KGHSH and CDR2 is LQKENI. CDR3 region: CASSPPGEQGTNEQYF. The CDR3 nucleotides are TGTGCCAGCTCACCACCTGGAGAACAAGGTACCAATGAGCAGTACTTC.

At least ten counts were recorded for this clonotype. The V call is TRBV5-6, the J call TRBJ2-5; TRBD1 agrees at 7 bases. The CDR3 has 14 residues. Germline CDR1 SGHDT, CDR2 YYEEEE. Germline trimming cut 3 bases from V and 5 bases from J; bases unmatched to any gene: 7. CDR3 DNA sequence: TGTGCCAGCAGCTCCGACAGGGTTGGCGAGACCCAGTACTTC. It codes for CASSSDRVGETQYF.

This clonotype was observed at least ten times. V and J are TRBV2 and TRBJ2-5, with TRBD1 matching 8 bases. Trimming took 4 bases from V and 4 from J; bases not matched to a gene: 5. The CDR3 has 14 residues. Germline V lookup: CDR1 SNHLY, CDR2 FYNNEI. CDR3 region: CASSGRTGSETQYF. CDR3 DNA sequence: TGTGCCAGCAGTGGTCGGACAGGGTCAGAGACCCAGTACTTC. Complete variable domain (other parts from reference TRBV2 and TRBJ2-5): EPEVTQTPSHQVTQMGQEVILRCVPISNHLYFYWYRQILGQKVEFLVSFYNNEISEKSEIFDDQFSVERPDGSNFTLKIRSTKLEDSAMYFCASSGRTGSETQYFGPGTRLLVL.

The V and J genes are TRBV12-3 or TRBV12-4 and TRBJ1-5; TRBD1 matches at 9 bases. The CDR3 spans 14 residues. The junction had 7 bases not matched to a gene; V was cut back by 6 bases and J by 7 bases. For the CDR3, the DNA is TGTGCCAGCAGATCTGGACAGGGGATACAGCCCCAGCATTTT. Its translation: CASRSGQGIQPQHF.

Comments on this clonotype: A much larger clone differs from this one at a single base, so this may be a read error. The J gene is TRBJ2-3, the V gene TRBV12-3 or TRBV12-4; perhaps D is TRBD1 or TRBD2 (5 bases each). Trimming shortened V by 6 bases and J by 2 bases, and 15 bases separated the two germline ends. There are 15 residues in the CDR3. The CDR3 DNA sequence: TGTGCCAGCAGCCCCGGGGACCTCTCCACAGATACGCAGTATTTT. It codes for CASSPGDLSTDTQYF.

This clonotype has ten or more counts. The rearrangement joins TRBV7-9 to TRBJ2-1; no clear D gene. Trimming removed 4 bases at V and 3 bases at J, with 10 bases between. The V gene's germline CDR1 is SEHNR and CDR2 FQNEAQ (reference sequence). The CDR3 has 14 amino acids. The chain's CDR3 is CASSSEWNYNEQFF. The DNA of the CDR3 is TGTGCCAGCAGCTCCGAGTGGAACTACAATGAGCAGTTCTTC. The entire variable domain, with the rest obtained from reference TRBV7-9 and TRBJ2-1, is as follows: DTGVSQNPRHKITKRGQNVTFRCDPISEHNRLYWYRQTLGQGPEFLTYFQNEAQLEKSRLLSDRFSAERPKGSFSTLEIQRTEQGDSAMYLCASSSEWNYNEQFFGPGTRLTVL.